These 15 T cell receptor beta chains came from one sample sequenced in a study of cytomegalovirus exposure and HLA in healthy donors. The primer mix had 60 Vbeta and 13 Jbeta primers. The assay was immunoSEQ multiplex PCR, and TCRdb's table has in-frame clones only and misses some. This sample has about 140,000 clones, with 70% to 80% found just once. Sequenced input: PBMCs. The receptors originated from a woman aged 50 to 60 in good health and CMV-seropositive.

The table lists this clone with a few counts. The chain recombines TRBV19 with TRBJ2-2, with TRBD2 identical over 12 bases. The CDR3 is 20 residues long. V gave up 10 bases and J gave up 4 bases; unmatched junction bases: 22. Per germline, CDR1 LNHDA and CDR2 SQIVND (reference sequence). The CDR3 DNA is TGTGCCACCACGATAAAACTAGCGGGGGGACGGGATTTCAGCACCGGGGAGCTGTTTTTT. Its translation is CATTIKLAGGRDFSTGELFF.

This sequence joins TRBV19 and TRBJ1-1; D gene uncertain. The germline CDR1 and CDR2 sequences are LNHDA and SQIVND (reference sequence). The CDR3 extends over 13 amino acids. Trimming cost V 6 bases and J 1 base, with 9 bases left between them. CDR3 nucleotides: TGTGCCAGTAGCCCGACTCAGAACACTGAAGCTTTCTTT. It translates to CASSPTQNTEAFF.

This clone showed up just a few times. The V call is TRBV6-5, the J call TRBJ1-1; 7 bases map to TRBD1. V was pared by 6 bases and J by 7 bases, with 5 bases of the junction left unmatched. The CDR3 contains 12 residues. CDR1 is MNHEY, CDR2 SVGAGI, per germline. CDR3 sequence reads: CASRSQGVEAFF. Here the CDR3 DNA reads TGTGCCAGCAGAAGCCAGGGGGTTGAAGCTTTCTTT.

The rearrangement links TRBV7-6 to TRBJ1-2, with TRBD1 matching over 7 bases. Per germline, CDR1 SGHVS and CDR2 FNYEAQ. The CDR3 runs 14 residues. J lost 5 bases, V lost 2 bases, and 5 bases had no gene match. The CDR3 is CASSLSTGLYGYTF. DNA of the CDR3: TGTGCCAGCAGCTTATCGACAGGGCTGTATGGCTACACCTTC.

The CDR3 region has the DNA TGCGCCAGCAGCTTGACCCTAGCGGGGGGCCGATACGAGCAGTACTTC. Its protein is CASSLTLAGGRYEQYF. The chain joins TRBV5-1 to TRBJ2-7; 11 positions match TRBD2. Trimming at V came to 1 base and at J to 4 bases, leaving 7 bases not matched to a gene. This CDR3 has 16 residues. Germline V gives CDR1 SGHRS, CDR2 YFSETQ. Full variable domain (rest looked up from reference TRBV5-1 and TRBJ2-7): KAGVTQTPRYLIKTRGQQVTLSCSPISGHRSVSWYQQTPGQGLQFLFEYFSETQRNKGNFPGRFSGRQFSNSRSEMNVSTLELGDSALYLCASSLTLAGGRYEQYFGPGTRLTVT.

This clone was found a few times. V usage is TRBV6-5 and J usage is TRBJ2-5; D is possibly TRBD1 (6 bases). Deletions cut 4 bases from V and 5 bases from J, with 11 bases between. The CDR3 sequence is 13 residues long. The germline gives CDR1 MNHEY, CDR2 SVGAGI. The CDR3 DNA is TGTGCCAGCAGTTCTGATAGGGGGGAGACCCAGTACTTC. This translates into CASSSDRGETQYF.

The chain combines TRBV7-3 with TRBJ2-3; 9 bases map to TRBD2. The CDR3 covers 15 residues. CDR1 is SGHTA and CDR2 is FQGTGA in the germline V gene. The ends lost 5 bases at V and 2 bases at J; junction bases unmatched: 5. DNA for the CDR3: TGTGCCAGCAGCCCTAGCGGGGTAAACACAGATACGCAGTATTTT. This encodes CASSPSGVNTDTQYF.

The V call is TRBV5-5, the J call TRBJ1-3; D is unclear. V was cut by 0 bases and J by 4 bases, with 8 bases left in between. Germline CDR1 SGHKS, CDR2 YYEKEE (reference sequence). This CDR3 is 14 amino acids long. This CDR3 is CASSLVAGGNTIYF. The CDR3 DNA follows: TGTGCCAGCAGCTTGGTTGCGGGGGGAAACACCATATATTTT.

The CDR3 bases are TGTGCCAGCAGGAAAGGACTAGCGGGTCCCGGGGAGCTGTTTTTT. Amino acids: CASRKGLAGPGELFF. The J gene is TRBJ2-2, the V gene TRBV7-3; TRBD2 aligns across 11 bases. Germline lookup yields CDR1 SGHTA and CDR2 FQGTGA. The CDR3 extends over 15 amino acids. J lost 6 bases, V lost 6 bases, and 6 bases had no gene match.

The sample holds a few counts of this clone. This chain links TRBV11-3 with TRBJ2-5; TRBD1 aligns across 9 bases. The ends lost 1 base at V and 2 bases at J; junction bases unmatched: 2. Germline V CDR1 and CDR2: SGHNT, YENEEA. The CDR3 runs 15 residues. CDR3: CASSLGDRGQETQYF. The CDR3 DNA reads as TGTGCCAGCAGCTTAGGAGACAGGGGGCAAGAGACCCAGTACTTC.

The CDR3 spells CSVGSTGEVYGYTF. The CDR3 DNA follows: TGCAGCGTCGGTTCAACAGGGGAGGTCTATGGCTACACCTTC. J is TRBJ1-2 and V is TRBV29-1, with 7 bases identical to TRBD1. The V and J ends lost 6 bases and 4 bases, in that order; junction bases with no gene match: 11. The CDR3 runs 14 residues. Germline CDR1 reads SQVTM; CDR2 reads ANQGSEA.

V and J are TRBV18 and TRBJ2-5; 7 bases map to TRBD2. V shed 0 bases, J shed 2 bases, and the junction held 12 bases outside the gene matches. This CDR3 comprises 18 residues. Per germline, CDR1 KGHSH and CDR2 LQKENI. The CDR3 region has the DNA TGTGCCAGCTCACCACCACGCTTCAGCGGGGAGATTCAAGAGACCCAGTACTTC. Translating it yields CASSPPRFSGEIQETQYF.

The chain links TRBV6-5 to TRBJ2-7; no definite D call. The CDR3 runs 16 residues. Germline-derived CDR1 and CDR2 are MNHEY and SVGAGI. V gave up 0 bases and J gave up 0 bases, with 12 bases separating them. As DNA, the CDR3 is TGTGCCAGCAGTTACTCGAGGCAGCCGAGCTCCTACGAGCAGTACTTC. It yields the protein CASSYSRQPSSYEQYF.

The sample holds a few counts of this clone. The J gene is TRBJ2-2, the V gene TRBV29-1, with 7 bases fitting TRBD1. V was pared by 6 bases and J by 1 base, with 8 bases of the junction left unmatched. Germline V lookup: CDR1 SQVTM, CDR2 ANQGSEA. The CDR3 is 15 residues long. CDR3 protein: CSVATGTVNTGELFF. The DNA of the CDR3 is TGCAGCGTCGCCACCGGGACAGTGAACACCGGGGAGCTGTTTTTT.

The chain links TRBV7-3 to TRBJ2-1, with a weak D call TRBD2 (5 bases). Germline CDR1 is SGHTA and CDR2 is FQGTGA. The CDR3 is 15 amino acids. The V gene lost 5 bases and the J gene lost 4 bases, with 15 bases spanning the gap. This CDR3 is CASSPEGLTYNEQFF. DNA of the CDR3: TGTGCCAGCAGCCCCGAGGGTTTGACGTACAATGAGCAGTTCTTC.